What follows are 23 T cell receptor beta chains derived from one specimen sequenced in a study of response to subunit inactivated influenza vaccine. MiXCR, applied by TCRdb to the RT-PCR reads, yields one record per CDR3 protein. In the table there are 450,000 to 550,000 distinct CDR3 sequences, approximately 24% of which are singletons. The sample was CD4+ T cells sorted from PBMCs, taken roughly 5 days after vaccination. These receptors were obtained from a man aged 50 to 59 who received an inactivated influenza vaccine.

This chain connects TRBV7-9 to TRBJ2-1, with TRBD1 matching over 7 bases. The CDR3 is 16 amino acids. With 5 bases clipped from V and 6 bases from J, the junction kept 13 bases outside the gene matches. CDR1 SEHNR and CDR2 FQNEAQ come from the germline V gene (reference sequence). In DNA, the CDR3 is TGTGCCAGCAGCCCCTTAAACAGGGGAGTCATCAATGAGCAGTTCTTC. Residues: CASSPLNRGVINEQFF. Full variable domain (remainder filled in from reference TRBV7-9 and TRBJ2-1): DTGVSQNPRHKITKRGQNVTFRCDPISEHNRLYWYRQTLGQGPEFLTYFQNEAQLEKSRLLSDRFSAERPKGSFSTLEIQRTEQGDSAMYLCASSPLNRGVINEQFFGPGTRLTVL.

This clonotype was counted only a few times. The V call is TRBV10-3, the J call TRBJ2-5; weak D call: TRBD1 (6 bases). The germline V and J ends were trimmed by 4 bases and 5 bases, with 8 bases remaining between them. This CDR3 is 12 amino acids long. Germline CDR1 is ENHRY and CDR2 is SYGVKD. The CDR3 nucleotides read TGTGCCATCAGTGCAGGGGCGGAGACCCAGTACTTC. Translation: CAISAGAETQYF.

CDR3 loop: CSVARTSGNEQYF. The CDR3 coding sequence is TGCAGCGTGGCAAGGACTAGCGGGAACGAGCAGTACTTC. V and J are TRBV29-1 and TRBJ2-7; 12 nucleotides line up with TRBD2. Germline V gene lookup returns CDR1 SQVTM and CDR2 ANQGSEA. With 6 bases clipped from V and 5 bases from J, the junction kept 5 bases outside the gene matches. This CDR3 is 13 amino acids long.

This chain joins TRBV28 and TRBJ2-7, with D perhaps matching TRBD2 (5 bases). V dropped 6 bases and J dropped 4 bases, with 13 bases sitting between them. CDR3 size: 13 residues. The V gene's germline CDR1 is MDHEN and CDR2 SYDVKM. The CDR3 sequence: CASSETSPYEQYF. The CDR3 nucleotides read TGTGCCAGCAGCGAAACTAGTCCTTACGAGCAGTACTTC.

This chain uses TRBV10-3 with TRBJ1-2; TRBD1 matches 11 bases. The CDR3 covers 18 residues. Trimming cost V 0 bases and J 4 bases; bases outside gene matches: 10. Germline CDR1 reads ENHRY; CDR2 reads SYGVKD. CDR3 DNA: TGTGCCATCAGTGAGTCAAGGATCAGGGACAGGGGGTTCTATGGCTACACCTTC. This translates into CAISESRIRDRGFYGYTF.

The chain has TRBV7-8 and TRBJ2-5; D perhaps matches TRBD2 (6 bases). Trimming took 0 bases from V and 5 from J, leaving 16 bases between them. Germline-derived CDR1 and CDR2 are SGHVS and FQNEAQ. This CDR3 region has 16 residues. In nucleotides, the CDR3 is TGTGCCAGCAGCTTAGCTCGCGGGATAAGCAGGGAGACCCAGTACTTC. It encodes CASSLARGISRETQYF.

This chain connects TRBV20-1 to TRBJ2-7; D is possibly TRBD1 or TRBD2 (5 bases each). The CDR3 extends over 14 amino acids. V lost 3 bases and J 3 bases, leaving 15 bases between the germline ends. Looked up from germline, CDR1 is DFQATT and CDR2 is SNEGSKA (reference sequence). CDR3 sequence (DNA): TGCAGTGCTAGCGGGGAGCCAAGGGGCTACGAGCAGTACTTC. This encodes CSASGEPRGYEQYF.

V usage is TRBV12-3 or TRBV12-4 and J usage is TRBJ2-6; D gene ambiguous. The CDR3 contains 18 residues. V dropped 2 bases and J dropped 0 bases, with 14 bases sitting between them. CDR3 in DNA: TGTGCCAGCAGTTTAATACCGCATGGGATCTCTGGGGCCAACGTCCTGACTTTC. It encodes CASSLIPHGISGANVLTF.

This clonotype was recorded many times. The CDR3 coding sequence is TGCGCCAGCAGCCATTCTAGCGGGAGGGCCGACAATGAGCAGTTCTTC. Amino acids: CASSHSSGRADNEQFF. The chain links TRBV4-3 to TRBJ2-1; TRBD2 matches at 12 bases. Trimming at V came to 3 bases and at J to 5 bases, leaving 5 bases not matched to a gene. Germline V lookup: CDR1 LGHNA, CDR2 YSLEER. The CDR3 extends over 16 amino acids.

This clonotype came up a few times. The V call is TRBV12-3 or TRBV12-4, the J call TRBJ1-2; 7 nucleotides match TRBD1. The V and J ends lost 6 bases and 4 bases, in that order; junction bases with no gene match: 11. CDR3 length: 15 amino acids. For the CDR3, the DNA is TGTGCCAGCAGACAATCCGGGACAGACGGCTATGGCTACACCTTC. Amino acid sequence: CASRQSGTDGYGYTF.

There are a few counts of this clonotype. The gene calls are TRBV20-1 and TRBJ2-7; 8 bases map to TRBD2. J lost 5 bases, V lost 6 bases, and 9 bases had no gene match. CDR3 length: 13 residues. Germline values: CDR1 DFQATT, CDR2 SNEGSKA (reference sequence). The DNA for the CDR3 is TGCAGTGCGACGGGGGGGCTCTTCAACGAGCAGTACTTC. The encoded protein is CSATGGLFNEQYF.

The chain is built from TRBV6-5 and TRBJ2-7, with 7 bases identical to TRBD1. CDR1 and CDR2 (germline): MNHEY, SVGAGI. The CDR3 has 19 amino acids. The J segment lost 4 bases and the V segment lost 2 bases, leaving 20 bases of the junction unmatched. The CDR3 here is CASSYAYAERGRVRYEQYF. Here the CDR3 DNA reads TGTGCCAGCAGTTACGCCTACGCCGAAAGGGGGCGGGTGAGGTACGAGCAGTACTTC.

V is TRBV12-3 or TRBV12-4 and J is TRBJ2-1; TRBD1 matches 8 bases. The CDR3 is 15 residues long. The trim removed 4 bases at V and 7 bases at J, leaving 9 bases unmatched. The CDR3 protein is CASSSRTGSKNEQFF. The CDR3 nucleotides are TGTGCCAGCAGTTCCAGGACAGGGTCAAAGAATGAGCAGTTCTTC.

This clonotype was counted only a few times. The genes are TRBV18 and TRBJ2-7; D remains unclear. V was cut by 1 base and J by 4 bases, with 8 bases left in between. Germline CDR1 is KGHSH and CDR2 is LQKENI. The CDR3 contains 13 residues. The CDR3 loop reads CASSPRAEYEQYF. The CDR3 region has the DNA TGTGCCAGCTCACCACGGGCAGAATACGAGCAGTACTTC. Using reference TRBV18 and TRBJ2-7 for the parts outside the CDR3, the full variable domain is NAGVMQNPRHLVRRRGQEARLRCSPMKGHSHVYWYRQLPEEGLKFMVYLQKENIIDESGMPKERFSAEFPKEGPSILRIQQVVRGDSAAYFCASSPRAEYEQYFGPGTRLTVT.

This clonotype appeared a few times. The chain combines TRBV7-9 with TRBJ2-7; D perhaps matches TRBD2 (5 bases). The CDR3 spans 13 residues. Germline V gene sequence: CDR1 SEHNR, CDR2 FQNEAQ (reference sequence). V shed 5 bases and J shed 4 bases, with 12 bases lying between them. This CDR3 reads CASSERTSYEQYF. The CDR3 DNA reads TGTGCCAGCAGCGAGAGGACTTCTTACGAGCAGTACTTC. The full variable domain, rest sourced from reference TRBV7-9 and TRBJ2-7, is DTGVSQNPRHKITKRGQNVTFRCDPISEHNRLYWYRQTLGQGPEFLTYFQNEAQLEKSRLLSDRFSAERPKGSFSTLEIQRTEQGDSAMYLCASSERTSYEQYFGPGTRLTVT.

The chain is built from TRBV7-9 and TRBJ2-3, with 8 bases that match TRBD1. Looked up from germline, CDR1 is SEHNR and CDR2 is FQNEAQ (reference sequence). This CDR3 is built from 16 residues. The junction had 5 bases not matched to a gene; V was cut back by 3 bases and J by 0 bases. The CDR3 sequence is CASSFLQGASTDTQYF. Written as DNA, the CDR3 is TGTGCCAGCAGCTTTCTGCAGGGGGCCAGCACAGATACGCAGTATTTT.

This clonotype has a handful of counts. The CDR3: CASSPTSGGLKRETQYF. In DNA form, the CDR3 reads TGTGCCAGCAGCCCTACTAGCGGGGGGCTGAAGCGGGAGACCCAGTACTTC. This sequence joins TRBV12-3 or TRBV12-4 and TRBJ2-5; TRBD2 aligns across 12 bases. This CDR3 has 17 amino acids. J lost 5 bases, V lost 6 bases, and 13 bases had no gene match.

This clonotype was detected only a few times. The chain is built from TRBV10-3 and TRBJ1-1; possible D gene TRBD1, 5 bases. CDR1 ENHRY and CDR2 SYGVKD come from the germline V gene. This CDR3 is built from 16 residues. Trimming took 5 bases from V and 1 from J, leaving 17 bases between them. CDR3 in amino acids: CAISPRGRRRNTEAFF. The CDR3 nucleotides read TGTGCCATCAGTCCCCGGGGCCGGAGGAGGAACACTGAAGCTTTCTTT.

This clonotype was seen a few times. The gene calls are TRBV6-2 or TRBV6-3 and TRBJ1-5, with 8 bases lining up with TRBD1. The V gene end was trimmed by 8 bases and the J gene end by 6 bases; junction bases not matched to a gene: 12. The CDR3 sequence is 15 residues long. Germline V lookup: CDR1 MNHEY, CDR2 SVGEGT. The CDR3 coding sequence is TGTGCCAGCCATATGGGACAGGTGGGGGCTCAGCCCCAGCATTTT. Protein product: CASHMGQVGAQPQHF.

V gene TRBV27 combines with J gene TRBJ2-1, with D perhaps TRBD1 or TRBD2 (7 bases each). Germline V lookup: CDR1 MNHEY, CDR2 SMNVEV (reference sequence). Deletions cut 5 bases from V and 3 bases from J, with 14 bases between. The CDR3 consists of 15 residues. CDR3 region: CASSLTRGGYNEQFF. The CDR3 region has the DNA TGTGCCAGCAGTCTCACCAGGGGGGGCTACAATGAGCAGTTCTTC.

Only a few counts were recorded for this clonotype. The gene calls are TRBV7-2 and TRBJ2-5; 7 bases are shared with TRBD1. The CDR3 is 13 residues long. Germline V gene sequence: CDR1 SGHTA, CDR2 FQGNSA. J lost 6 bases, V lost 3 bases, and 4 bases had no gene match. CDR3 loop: CASSFNRGQTQYF. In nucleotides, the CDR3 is TGTGCCAGCAGCTTTAACAGGGGACAGACCCAGTACTTC.

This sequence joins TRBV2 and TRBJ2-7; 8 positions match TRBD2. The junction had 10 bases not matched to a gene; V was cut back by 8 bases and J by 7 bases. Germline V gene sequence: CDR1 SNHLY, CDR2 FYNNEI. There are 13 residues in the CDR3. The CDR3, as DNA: TGTGCCAGCCATGGACTAGCTTCGTGGGAGCAGTACTTC. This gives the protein CASHGLASWEQYF.

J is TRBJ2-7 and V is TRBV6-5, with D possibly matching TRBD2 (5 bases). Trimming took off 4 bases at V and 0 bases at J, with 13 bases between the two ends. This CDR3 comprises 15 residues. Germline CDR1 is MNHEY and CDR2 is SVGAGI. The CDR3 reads CASSWQVGSSYEQYF. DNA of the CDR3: TGTGCCAGCAGTTGGCAGGTGGGGAGCTCCTACGAGCAGTACTTC.